This T cell receptor beta chain derives from a study of radiotherapy plus CTLA-4 blockade in lung cancer. Study in general: Of all patients, 15% to 20% responded objectively and approximately 31% showed disease control. Whole-study results and caveats: Some TCR clones had been derived from tumors. These clones expanded in peripheral blood after radiotherapy plus ipilimumab. Reports state that early shifts in blood T cell clones, with interferon-beta, best predicted response.

This clone has only one observation. The antigen is undetermined. With ipilimumab providing CTLA-4 blockade, focal radiation was administered to patients who had chemo-refractory metastatic non-small-cell lung cancer. The V and J ends lost 3 bases and 6 bases respectively, with 4 bases between them. This CDR3 contains 11 residues. The V gene's germline CDR1 is MDHEN and CDR2 SYDVKM. The assay was immunoSEQ multiplex PCR, and TCRdb's table has in-frame clones only and misses some. The sample holds 52,000 or so clones, just under 85% seen once. The sample was peripheral blood, taken from a patient treated with radiotherapy plus ipilimumab. The TCR comes from a human donor with non-small cell lung cancer whose response to radiotherapy plus ipilimumab could not be evaluated. The chain combines TRBV28 with TRBJ2-3, with no clear D. The CDR3 nucleotides read TGTGCCAGCAGTTTGGCCGATACGCAGTATTTT. This sequence encodes CASSLADTQYF. Supplemented by reference TRBV28 and TRBJ2-3, the full variable domain reads DVKVTQSSRYLVKRTGEKVFLECVQDMDHENMFWYRQDPGLGLRLIYFSYDVKMKEKGDIPEGYSVSREKKERFSLILESASTNQTSMYLCASSLADTQYFGPGTRLTVL.